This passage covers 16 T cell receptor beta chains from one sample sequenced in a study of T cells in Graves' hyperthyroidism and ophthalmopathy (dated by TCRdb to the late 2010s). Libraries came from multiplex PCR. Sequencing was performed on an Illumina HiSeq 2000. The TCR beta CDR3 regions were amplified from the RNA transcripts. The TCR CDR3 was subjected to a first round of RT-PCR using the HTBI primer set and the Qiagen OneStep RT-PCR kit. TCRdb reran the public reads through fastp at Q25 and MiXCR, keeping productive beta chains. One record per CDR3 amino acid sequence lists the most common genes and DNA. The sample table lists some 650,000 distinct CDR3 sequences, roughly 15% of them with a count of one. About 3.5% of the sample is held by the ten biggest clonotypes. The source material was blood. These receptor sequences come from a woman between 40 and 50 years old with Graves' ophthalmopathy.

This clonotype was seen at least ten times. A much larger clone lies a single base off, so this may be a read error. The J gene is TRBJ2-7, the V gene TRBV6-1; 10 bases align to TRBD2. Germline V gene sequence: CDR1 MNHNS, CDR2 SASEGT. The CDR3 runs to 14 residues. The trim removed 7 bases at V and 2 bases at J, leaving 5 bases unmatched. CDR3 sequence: CASIDSGRAYEQYF. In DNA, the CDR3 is TGTGCCAGCATAGACAGCGGGAGGGCCTACGAGCAGTACTTC.

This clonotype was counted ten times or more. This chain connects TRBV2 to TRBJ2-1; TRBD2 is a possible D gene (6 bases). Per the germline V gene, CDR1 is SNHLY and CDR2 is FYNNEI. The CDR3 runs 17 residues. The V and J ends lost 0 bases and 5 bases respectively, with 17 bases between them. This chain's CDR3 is CASSEATLAQANNEQFF. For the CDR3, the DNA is TGTGCCAGCAGTGAAGCGACGCTAGCGCAAGCGAACAATGAGCAGTTCTTC. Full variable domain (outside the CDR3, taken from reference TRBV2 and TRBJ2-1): EPEVTQTPSHQVTQMGQEVILRCVPISNHLYFYWYRQILGQKVEFLVSFYNNEISEKSEIFDDQFSVERPDGSNFTLKIRSTKLEDSAMYFCASSEATLAQANNEQFFGPGTRLTVL.

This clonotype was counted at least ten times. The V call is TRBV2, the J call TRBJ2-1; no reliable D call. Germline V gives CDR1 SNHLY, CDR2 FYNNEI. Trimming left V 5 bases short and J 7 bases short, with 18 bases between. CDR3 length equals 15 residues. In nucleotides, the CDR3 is TGTGCCAGCAGTCCTAGGGCCGGAACAACGAATGAGCAGTTCTTC. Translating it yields CASSPRAGTTNEQFF.

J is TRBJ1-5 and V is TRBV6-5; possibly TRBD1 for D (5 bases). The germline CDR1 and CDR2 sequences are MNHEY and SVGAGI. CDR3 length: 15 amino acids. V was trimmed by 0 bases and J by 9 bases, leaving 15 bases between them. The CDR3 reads CASSYSQGGGWPQHF. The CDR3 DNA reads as TGTGCCAGCAGTTACTCGCAGGGCGGCGGATGGCCCCAGCATTTT.

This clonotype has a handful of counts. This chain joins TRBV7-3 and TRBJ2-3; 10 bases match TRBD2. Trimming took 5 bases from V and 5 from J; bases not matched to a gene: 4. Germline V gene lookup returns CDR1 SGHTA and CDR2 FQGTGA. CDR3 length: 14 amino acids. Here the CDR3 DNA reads TGTGCCAGCAGCCCTAGCGGGGGTTTAGATACGCAGTATTTT. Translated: CASSPSGGLDTQYF. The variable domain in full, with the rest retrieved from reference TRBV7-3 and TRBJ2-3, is GAGVSQTPSNKVTEKGKYVELRCDPISGHTALYWYRQSLGQGPEFLIYFQGTGAADDSGLPNDRFFAVRPEGSVSTLKIQRTERGDSAVYLCASSPSGGLDTQYFGPGTRLTVL.

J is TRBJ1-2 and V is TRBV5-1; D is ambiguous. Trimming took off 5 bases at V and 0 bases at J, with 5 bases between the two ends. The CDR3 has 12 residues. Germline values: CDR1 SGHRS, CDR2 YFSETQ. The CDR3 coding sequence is TGCGCCAGCAGTATGGCTAACTATGGCTACACCTTC. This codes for CASSMANYGYTF.

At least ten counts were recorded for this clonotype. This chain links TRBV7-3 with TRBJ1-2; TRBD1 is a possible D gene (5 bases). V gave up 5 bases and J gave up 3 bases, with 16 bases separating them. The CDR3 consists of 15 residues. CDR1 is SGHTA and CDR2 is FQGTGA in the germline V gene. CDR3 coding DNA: TGTGCCAGCAGCCCGAGCGGGGCGGTGGACTATGGCTACACCTTC. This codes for CASSPSGAVDYGYTF.

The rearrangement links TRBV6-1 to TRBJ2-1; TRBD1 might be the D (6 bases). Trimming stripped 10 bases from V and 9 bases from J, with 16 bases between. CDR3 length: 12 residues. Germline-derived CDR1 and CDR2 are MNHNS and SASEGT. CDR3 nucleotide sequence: TGTGCCAACAGCCATATCAGGGGTGAGCAGTTCTTC. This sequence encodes CANSHIRGEQFF.

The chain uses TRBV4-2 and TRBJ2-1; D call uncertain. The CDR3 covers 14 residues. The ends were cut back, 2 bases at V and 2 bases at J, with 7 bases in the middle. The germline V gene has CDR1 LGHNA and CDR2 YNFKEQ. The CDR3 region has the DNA TGTGCCAGCAGCCAAATTGGAACCTACAATGAGCAGTTCTTC. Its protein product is CASSQIGTYNEQFF.

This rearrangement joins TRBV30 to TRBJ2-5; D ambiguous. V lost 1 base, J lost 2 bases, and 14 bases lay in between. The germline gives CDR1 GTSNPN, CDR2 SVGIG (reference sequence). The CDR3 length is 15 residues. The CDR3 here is CAWSGPHGPQETQYF. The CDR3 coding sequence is TGTGCCTGGAGTGGGCCGCACGGACCTCAAGAGACCCAGTACTTC.

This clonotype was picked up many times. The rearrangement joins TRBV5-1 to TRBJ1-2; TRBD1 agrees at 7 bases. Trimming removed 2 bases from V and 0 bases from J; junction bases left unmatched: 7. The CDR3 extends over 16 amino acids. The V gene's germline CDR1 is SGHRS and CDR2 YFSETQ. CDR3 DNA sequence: TGCGCCAGCAGCTTCACAGGGGCCGAAGCTAACTATGGCTACACCTTC. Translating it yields CASSFTGAEANYGYTF.

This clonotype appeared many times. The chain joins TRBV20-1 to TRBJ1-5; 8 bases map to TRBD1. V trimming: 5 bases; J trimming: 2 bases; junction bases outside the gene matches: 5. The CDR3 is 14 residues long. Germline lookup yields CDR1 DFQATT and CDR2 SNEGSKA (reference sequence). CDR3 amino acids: CSAVDRGGNQPQHF. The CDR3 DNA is TGCAGTGCTGTCGACAGGGGTGGCAATCAGCCCCAGCATTTT.

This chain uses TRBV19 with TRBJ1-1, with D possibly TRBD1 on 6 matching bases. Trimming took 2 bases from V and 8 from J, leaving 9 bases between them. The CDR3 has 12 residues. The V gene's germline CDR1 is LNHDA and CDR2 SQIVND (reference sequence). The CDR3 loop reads CASSIIGGEAFF. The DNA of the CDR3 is TGTGCCAGTAGTATAATCGGGGGCGAAGCTTTCTTT.

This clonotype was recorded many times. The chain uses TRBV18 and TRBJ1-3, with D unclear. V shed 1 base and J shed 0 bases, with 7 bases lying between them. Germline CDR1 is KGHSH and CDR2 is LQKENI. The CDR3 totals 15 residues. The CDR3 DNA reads TGTGCCAGCTCACCACTCGAGGTCTCTGGAAACACCATATATTTT. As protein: CASSPLEVSGNTIYF.

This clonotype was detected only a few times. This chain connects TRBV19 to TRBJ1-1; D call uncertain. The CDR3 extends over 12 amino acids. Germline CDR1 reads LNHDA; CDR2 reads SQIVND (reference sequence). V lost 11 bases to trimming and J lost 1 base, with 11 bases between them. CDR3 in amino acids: CAVTEGNTEAFF. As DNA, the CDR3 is TGTGCCGTAACAGAAGGGAACACTGAAGCTTTCTTT.

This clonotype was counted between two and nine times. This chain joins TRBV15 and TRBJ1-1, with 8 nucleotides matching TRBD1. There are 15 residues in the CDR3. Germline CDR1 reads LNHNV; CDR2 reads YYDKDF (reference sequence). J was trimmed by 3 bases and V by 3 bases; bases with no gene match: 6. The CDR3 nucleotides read TGTGCCACCAGCAGTGGTGGACAGGGCTACACTGAAGCTTTCTTT. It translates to CATSSGGQGYTEAFF.